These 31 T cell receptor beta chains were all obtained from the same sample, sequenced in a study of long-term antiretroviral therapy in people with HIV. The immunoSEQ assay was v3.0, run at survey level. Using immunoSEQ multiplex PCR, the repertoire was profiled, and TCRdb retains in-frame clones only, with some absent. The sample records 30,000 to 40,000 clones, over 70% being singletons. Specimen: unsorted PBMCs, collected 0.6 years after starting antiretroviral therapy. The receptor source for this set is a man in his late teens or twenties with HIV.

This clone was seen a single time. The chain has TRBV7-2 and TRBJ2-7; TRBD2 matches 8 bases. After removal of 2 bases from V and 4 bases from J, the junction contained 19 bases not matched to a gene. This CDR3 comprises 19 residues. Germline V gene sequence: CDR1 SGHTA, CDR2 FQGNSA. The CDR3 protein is CASSLRGGHRGPSHYEQYF. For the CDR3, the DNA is TGTGCCAGCAGCTTACGCGGGGGGCACCGGGGTCCTTCGCATTACGAGCAGTACTTC. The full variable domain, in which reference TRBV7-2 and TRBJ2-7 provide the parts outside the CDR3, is GAGVSQSPSNKVTEKGKDVELRCDPISGHTALYWYRQSLGQGLEFLIYFQGNSAPDKSGLPSDRFSAERTGGSVSTLTIQRTQQEDSAVYLCASSLRGGHRGPSHYEQYFGPGTRLTVT.

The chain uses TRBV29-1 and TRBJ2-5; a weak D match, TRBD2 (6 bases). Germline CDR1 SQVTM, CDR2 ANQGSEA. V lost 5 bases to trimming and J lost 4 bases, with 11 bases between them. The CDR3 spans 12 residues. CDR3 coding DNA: TGCAGCGTTAAGGCTAGCGCAGAGACCCAGTACTTC. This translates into CSVKASAETQYF.

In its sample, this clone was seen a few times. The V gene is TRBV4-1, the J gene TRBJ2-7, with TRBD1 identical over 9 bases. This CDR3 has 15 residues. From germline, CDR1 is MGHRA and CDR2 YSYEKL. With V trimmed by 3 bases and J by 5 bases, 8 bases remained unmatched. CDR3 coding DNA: TGCGCCAGCAGCCAGGACAGGGGATCCCTGGACGAGCAGTACTTC. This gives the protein CASSQDRGSLDEQYF.

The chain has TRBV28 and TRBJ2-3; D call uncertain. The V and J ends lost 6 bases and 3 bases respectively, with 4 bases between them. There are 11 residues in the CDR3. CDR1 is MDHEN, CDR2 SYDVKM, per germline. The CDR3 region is CASSLTDTQYF. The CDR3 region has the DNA TGTGCCAGCAGCCTAACAGATACGCAGTATTTT.

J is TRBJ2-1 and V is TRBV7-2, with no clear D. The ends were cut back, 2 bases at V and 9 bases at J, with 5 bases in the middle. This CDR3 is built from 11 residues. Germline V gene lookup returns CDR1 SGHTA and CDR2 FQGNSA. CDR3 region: CASSLSPEQFF. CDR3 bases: TGTGCCAGCAGCTTAAGTCCTGAGCAGTTCTTC.

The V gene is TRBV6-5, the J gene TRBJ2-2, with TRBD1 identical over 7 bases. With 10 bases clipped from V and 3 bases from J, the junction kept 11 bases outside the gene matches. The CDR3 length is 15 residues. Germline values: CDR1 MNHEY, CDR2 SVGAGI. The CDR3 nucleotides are TGTGCCACCCCCCAGACAGGGTTGGACACCGGGGAGCTGTTTTTT. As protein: CATPQTGLDTGELFF.

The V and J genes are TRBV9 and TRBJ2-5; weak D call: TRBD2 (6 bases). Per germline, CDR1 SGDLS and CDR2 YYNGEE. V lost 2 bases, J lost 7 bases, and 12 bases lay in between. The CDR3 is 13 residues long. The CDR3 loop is CASSVIDSGTQYF. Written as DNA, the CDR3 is TGTGCCAGCAGCGTTATAGATAGCGGGACCCAGTACTTC.

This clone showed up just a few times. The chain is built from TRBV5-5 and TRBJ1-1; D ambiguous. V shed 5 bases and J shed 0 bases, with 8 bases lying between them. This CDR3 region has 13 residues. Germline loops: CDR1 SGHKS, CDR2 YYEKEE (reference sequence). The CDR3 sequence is CASRTDLNTEAFF. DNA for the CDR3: TGTGCCAGCAGAACAGATCTGAACACTGAAGCTTTCTTT.

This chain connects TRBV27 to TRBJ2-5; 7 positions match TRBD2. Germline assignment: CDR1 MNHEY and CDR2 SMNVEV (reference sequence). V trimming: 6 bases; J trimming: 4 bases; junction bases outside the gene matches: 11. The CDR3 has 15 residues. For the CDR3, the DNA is TGTGCCAGCAGCCAGACTAGCATGTCGGGAGAGACCCAGTACTTC. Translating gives CASSQTSMSGETQYF.

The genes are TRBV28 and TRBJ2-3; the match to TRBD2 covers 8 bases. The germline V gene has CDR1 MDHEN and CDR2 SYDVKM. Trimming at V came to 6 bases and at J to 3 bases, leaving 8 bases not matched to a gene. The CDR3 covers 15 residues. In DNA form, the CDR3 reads TGTGCCAGCAGAAAGGGACTAGTTGAGACAGATACGCAGTATTTT. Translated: CASRKGLVETDTQYF.

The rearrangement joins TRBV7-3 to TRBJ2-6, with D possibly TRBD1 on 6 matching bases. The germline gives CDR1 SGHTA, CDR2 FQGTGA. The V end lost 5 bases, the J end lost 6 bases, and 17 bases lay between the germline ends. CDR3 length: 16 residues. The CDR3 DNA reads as TGTGCCAGCAGCCAGGACAGACCTCTGGCGGCCAACGTCCTGACTTTC. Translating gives CASSQDRPLAANVLTF.

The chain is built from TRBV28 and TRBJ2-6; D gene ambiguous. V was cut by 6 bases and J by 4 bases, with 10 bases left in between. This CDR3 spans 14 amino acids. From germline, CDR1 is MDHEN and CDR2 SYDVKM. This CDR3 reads CASSRRPGANVLTF. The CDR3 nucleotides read TGTGCCAGCAGCCGCCGACCCGGGGCCAACGTCCTGACTTTC.

The CDR3 is CASNVAGVLRQNTEAFF. CDR3 DNA sequence: TGTGCCAGCAACGTCGCGGGGGTCTTAAGACAGAACACTGAAGCTTTCTTT. The chain carries TRBV5-5 and TRBJ1-1, with a weak D call TRBD1 (5 bases). This CDR3 comprises 17 residues. V was clipped by 6 bases and J by 1 base, with 22 bases between them. Germline V gene data show CDR1 as SGHKS and CDR2 as YYEKEE (reference sequence).

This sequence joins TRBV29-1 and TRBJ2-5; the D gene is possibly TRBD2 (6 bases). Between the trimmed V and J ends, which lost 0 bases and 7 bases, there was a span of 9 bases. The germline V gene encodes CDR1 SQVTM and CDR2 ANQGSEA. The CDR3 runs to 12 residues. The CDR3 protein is CSVEDVGGTQYF. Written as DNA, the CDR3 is TGCAGCGTTGAAGACGTCGGGGGGACCCAGTACTTC.

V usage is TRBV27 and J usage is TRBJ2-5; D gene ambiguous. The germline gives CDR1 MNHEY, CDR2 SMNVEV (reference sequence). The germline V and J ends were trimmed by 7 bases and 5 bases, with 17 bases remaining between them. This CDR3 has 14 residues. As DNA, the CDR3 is TGTGCCAGCACAACCTCCGGCCGACTGGAGACCCAGTACTTC. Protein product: CASTTSGRLETQYF.

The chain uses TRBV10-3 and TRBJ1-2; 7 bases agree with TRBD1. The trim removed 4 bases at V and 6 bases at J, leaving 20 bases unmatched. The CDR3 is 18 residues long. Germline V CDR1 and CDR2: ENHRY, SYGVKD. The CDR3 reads CAISVRSLWDSAEDGYTF. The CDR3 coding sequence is TGTGCCATCAGTGTGCGCAGTTTGTGGGACAGCGCCGAAGATGGCTACACCTTC.

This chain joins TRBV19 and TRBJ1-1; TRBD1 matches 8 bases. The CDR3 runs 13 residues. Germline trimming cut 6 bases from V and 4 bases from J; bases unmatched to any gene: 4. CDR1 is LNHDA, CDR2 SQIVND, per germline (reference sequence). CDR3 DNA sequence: TGTGCCAGTAGACCTACAGGGGGCACTGAAGCTTTCTTT. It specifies CASRPTGGTEAFF.

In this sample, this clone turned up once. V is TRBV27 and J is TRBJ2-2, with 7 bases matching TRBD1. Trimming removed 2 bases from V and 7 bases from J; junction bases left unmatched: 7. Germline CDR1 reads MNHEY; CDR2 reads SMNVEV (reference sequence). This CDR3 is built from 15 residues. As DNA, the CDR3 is TGTGCCAGCAGTTTACACGGGACAGATATCGGGGAGCTGTTTTTT. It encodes CASSLHGTDIGELFF.

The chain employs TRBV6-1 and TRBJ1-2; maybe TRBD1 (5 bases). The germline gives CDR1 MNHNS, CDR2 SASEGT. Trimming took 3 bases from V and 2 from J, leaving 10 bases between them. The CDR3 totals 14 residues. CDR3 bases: TGTGCCAGCAGTGAGGCACAGGTAAACTATGGCTACACCTTC. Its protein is CASSEAQVNYGYTF.

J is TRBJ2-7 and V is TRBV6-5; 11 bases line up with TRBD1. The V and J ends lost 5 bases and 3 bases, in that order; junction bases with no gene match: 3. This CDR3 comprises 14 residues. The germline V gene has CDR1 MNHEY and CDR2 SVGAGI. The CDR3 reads CASSRTGGNYEQYF. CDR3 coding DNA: TGTGCCAGCAGTCGGACAGGGGGCAACTACGAGCAGTACTTC.

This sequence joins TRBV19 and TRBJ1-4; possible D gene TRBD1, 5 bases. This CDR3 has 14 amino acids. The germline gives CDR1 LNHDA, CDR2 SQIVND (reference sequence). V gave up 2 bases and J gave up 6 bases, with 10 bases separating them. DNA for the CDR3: TGTGCCAGTAGTATATGGCAGGGAGATGAAAAACTGTTTTTT. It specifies CASSIWQGDEKLFF.

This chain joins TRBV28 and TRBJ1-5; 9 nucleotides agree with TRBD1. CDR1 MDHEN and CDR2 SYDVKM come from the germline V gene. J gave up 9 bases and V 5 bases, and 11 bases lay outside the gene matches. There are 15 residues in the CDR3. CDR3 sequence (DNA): TGTGCCAGCAGTCCAGGGACAGGGCCCTTCGGGCCCCAGCATTTT. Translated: CASSPGTGPFGPQHF. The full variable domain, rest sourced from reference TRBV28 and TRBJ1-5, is DVKVTQSSRYLVKRTGEKVFLECVQDMDHENMFWYRQDPGLGLRLIYFSYDVKMKEKGDIPEGYSVSREKKERFSLILESASTNQTSMYLCASSPGTGPFGPQHFGDGTRLSIL.

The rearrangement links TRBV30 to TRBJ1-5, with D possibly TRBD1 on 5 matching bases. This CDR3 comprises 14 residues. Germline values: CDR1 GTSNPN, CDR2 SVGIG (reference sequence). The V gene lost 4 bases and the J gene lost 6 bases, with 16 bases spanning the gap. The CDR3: CAWTVGGAGQPQHF. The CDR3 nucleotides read TGTGCCTGGACCGTGGGAGGGGCAGGTCAGCCCCAGCATTTT.

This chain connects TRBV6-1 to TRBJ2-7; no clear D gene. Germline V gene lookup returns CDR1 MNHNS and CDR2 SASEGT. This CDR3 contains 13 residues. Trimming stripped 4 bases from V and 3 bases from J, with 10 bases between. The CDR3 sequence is CASSAGPNYEQYF. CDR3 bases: TGTGCCAGCAGTGCCGGACCGAACTACGAGCAGTACTTC.

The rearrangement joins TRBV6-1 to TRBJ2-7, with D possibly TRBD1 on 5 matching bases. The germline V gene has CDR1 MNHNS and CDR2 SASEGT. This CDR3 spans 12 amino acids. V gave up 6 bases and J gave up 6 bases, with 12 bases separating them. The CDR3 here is CASRFRTLEQYF. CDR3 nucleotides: TGTGCCAGCAGATTTAGGACACTCGAGCAGTACTTC.

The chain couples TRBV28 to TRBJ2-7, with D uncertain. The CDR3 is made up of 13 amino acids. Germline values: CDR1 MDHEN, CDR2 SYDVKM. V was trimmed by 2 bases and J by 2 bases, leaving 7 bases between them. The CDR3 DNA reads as TGTGCCAGCAGTTTAGGTCAAACCTACGAGCAGTACTTC. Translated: CASSLGQTYEQYF.

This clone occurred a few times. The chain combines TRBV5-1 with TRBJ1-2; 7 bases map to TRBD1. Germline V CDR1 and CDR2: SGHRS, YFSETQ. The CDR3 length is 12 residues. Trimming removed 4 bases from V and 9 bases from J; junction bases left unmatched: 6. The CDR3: CASSGDSRSYTF. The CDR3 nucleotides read TGCGCCAGCAGCGGGGACAGTCGGAGCTACACCTTC.

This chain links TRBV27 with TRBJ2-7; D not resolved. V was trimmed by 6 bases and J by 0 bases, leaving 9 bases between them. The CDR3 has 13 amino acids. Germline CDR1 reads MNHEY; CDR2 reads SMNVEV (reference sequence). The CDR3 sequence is CASSRANSYEQYF. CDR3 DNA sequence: TGTGCCAGCAGCCGGGCGAACTCCTACGAGCAGTACTTC.

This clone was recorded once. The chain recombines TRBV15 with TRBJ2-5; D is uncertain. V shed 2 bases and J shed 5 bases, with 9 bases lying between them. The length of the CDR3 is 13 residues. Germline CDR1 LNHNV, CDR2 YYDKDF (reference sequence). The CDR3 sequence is CATSRSQAETQYF. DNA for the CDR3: TGTGCCACCAGCAGATCCCAAGCGGAGACCCAGTACTTC. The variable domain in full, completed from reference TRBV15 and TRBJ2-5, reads DAMVIQNPRYQVTQFGKPVTLSCSQTLNHNVMYWYQQKSSQAPKLLFHYYDKDFNNEADTPDNFQSRRPNTSFCFLDIRSPGLGDTAMYLCATSRSQAETQYFGPGTRLLVL.

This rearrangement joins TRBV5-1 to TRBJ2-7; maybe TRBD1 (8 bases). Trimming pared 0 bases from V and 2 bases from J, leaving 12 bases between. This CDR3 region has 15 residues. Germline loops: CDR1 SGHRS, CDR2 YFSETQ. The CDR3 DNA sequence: TGCGCCAGCAGCTTGGGGACAGGGACTACCTACGAGCAGTACTTC. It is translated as CASSLGTGTTYEQYF.

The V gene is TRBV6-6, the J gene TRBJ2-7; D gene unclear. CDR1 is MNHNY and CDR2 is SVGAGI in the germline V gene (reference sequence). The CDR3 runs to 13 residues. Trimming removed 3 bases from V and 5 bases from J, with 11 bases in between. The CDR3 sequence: CASSYGVLNEQYF. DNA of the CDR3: TGTGCCAGCAGTTATGGGGTTCTCAACGAGCAGTACTTC.